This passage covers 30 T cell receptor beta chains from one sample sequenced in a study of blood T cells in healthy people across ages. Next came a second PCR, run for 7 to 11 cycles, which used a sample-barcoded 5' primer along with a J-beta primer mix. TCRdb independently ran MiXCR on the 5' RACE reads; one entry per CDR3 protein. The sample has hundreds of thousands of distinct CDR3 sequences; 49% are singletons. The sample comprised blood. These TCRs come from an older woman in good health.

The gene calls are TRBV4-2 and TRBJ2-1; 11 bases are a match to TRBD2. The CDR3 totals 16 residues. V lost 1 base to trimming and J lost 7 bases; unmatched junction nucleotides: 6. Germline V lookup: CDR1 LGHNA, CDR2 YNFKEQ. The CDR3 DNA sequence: TGTGCCAGCAGCCAAGTCTTAGCGGGAGGGCCAAATGAGCAGTTCTTC. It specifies CASSQVLAGGPNEQFF.

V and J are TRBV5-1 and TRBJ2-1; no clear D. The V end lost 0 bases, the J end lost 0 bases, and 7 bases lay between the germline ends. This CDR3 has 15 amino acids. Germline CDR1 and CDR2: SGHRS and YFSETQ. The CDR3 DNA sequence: TGCGCCAGCAGCTTGGAGGTTAACTCCTACAATGAGCAGTTCTTC. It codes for CASSLEVNSYNEQFF.

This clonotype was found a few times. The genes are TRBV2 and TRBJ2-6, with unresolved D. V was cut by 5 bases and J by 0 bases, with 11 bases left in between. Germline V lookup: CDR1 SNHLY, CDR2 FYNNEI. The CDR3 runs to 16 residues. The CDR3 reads CASSPRRGSGANVLTF. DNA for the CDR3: TGTGCCAGCAGTCCTCGGCGAGGCTCTGGGGCCAACGTCCTGACTTTC.

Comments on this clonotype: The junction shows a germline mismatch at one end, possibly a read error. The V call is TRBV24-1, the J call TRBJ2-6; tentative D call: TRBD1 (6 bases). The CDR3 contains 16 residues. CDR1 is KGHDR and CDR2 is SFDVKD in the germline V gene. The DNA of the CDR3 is TGTGCGACCAGTGGGCCAGGGGCGACTGGGGCCAACGTCCTGACTTTC. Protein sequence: CATSGPGATGANVLTF.

Here the CDR3 reads CAISEIGTDTQYF. For the CDR3, the DNA is TGTGCCATCAGTGAGATAGGGACAGATACGCAGTATTTT. This sequence joins TRBV10-3 and TRBJ2-3, with D hard to call. In germline, CDR1 is ENHRY, CDR2 SYGVKD. The length of the CDR3 is 13 residues. Deletions cut 2 bases from V and 3 bases from J, with 6 bases between.

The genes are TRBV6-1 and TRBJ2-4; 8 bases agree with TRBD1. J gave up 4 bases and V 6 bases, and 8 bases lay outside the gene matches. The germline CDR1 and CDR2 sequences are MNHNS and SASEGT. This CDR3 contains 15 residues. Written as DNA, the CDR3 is TGTGCCAGCAGGGGCGACAGGGGACTGAAAAACATTCAGTACTTC. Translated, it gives CASRGDRGLKNIQYF.

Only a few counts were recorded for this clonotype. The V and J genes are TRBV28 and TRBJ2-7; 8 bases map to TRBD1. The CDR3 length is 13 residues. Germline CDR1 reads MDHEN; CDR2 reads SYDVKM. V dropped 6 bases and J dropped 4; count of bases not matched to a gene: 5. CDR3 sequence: CASRNDRGYEQYF. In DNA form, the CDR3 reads TGTGCCAGCAGGAATGACAGGGGATACGAGCAGTACTTC.

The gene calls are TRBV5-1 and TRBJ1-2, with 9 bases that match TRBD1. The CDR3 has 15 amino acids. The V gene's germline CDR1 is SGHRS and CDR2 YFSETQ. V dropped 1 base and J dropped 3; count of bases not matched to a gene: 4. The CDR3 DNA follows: TGCGCCAGCAGCTTGATGGGACAGGGTGACTATGGCTACACCTTC. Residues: CASSLMGQGDYGYTF.

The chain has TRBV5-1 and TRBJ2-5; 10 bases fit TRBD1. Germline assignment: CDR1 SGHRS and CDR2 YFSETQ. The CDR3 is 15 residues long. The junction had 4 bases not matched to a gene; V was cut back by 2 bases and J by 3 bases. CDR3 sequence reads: CASSFSGTGEETQYF. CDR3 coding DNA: TGCGCCAGCAGCTTTTCCGGGACAGGGGAAGAGACCCAGTACTTC.

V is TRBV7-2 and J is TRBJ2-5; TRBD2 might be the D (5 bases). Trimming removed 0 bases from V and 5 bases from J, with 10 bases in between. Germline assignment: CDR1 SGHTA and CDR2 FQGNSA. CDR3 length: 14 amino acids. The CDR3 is CASSLAGAFETQYF. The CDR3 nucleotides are TGTGCCAGCAGCTTAGCGGGAGCGTTTGAGACCCAGTACTTC.

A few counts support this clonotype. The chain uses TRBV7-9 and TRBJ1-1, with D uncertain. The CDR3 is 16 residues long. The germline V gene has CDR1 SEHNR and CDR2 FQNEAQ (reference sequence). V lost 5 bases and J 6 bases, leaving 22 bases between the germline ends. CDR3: CASSIRTPSAGAEAFF. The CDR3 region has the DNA TGTGCCAGCAGCATTAGGACCCCTTCGGCAGGAGCTGAAGCTTTCTTT.

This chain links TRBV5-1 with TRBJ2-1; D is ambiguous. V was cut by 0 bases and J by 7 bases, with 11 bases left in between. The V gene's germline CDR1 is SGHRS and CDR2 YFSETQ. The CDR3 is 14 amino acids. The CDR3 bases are TGCGCCAGCAGCTTGGTCGGCCCTCGGAATGAGCAGTTCTTC. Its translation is CASSLVGPRNEQFF.

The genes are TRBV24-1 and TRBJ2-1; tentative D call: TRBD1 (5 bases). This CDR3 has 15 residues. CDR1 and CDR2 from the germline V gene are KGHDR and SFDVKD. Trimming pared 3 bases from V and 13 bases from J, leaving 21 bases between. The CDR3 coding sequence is TGTGCCACCAGTGATCCCCTGGGGCCCGGAGCCCGTCAGTTCTTC. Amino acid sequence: CATSDPLGPGARQFF.

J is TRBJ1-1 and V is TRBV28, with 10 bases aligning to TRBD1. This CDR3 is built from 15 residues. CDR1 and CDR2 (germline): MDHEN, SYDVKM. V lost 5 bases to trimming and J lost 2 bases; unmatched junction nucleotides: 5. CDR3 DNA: TGTGCCAGCAGTCCGACAGGGGGCAAAAACACTGAAGCTTTCTTT. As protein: CASSPTGGKNTEAFF.

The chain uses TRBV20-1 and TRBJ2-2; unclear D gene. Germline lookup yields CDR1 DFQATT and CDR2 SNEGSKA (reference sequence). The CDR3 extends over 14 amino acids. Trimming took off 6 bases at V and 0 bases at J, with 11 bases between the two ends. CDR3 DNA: TGCAGTGCAGTGGCAGAGACGAACACCGGGGAGCTGTTTTTT. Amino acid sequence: CSAVAETNTGELFF.

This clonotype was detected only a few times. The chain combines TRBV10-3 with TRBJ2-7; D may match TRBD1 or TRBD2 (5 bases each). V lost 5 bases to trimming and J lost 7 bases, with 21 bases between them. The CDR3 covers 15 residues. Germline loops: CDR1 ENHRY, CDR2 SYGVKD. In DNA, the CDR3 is TGTGCCATCAGTTCAGGGTCAGGACTGGCTAATGAGCAGTACTTC. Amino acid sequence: CAISSGSGLANEQYF.

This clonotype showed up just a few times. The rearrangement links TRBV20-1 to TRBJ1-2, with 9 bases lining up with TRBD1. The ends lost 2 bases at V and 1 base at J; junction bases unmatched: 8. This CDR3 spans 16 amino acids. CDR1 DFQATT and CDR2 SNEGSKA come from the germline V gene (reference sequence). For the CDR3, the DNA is TGCAGTGCTAGAAAGACCGGGACAGGGTTTAACTATGGCTACACCTTC. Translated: CSARKTGTGFNYGYTF.

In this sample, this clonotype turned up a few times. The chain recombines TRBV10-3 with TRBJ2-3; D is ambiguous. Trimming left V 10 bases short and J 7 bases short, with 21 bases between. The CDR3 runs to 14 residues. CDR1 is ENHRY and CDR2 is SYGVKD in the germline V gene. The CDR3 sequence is CATARPGSPYTQYF. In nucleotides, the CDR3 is TGTGCCACCGCCCGACCGGGCAGTCCCTATACGCAGTATTTT.

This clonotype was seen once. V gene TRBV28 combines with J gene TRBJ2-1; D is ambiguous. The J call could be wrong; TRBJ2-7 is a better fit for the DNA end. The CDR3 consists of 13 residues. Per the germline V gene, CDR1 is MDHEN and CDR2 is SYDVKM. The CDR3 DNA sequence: TGTGCCAGCAGTTTCCGACCTGACAATGAGCAGTACTTC. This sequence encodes CASSFRPDNEQYF.

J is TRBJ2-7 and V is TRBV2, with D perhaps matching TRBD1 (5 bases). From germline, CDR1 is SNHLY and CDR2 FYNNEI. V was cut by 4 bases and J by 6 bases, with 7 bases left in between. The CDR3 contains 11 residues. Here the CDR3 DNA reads TGTGCCAGCAGTGCAGGGTTCGAGCAGTACTTC. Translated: CASSAGFEQYF.

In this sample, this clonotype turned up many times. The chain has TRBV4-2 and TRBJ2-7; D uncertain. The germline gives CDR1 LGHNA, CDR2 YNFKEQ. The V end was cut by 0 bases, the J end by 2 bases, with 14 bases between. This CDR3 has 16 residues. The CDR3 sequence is CASSQDLRLGTYEQYF. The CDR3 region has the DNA TGTGCCAGCAGCCAAGATTTGCGGCTAGGCACCTACGAGCAGTACTTC.

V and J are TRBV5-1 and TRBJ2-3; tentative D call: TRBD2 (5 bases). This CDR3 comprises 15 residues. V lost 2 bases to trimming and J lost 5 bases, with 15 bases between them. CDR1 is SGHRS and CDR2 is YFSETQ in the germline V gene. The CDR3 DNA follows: TGCGCCAGCAGCTTTAGCCTAGCACCGCAAGATACGCAGTATTTT. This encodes CASSFSLAPQDTQYF. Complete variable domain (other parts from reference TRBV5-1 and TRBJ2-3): KAGVTQTPRYLIKTRGQQVTLSCSPISGHRSVSWYQQTPGQGLQFLFEYFSETQRNKGNFPGRFSGRQFSNSRSEMNVSTLELGDSALYLCASSFSLAPQDTQYFGPGTRLTVL.

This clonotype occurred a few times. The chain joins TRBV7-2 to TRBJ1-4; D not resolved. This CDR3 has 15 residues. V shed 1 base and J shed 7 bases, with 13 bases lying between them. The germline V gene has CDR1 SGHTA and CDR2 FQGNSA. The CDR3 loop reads CASSLDPGRSEKLFF. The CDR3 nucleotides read TGTGCCAGCAGCTTAGACCCCGGCAGGAGTGAAAAACTGTTTTTT.

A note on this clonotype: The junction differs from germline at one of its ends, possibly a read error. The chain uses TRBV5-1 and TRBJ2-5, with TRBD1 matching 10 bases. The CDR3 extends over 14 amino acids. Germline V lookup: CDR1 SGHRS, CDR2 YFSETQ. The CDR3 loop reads CTSSLGTGEETQYF. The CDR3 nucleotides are TGCACCAGCAGCTTGGGGACAGGGGAAGAGACCCAGTACTTC.

The CDR3 nucleotides read TGCAGTGCCCCCCGTCAGGGTAGCGGGAGTTCAAGGGCAGATACGCAGTATTTT. This sequence encodes CSAPRQGSGSSRADTQYF. The J gene is TRBJ2-3, the V gene TRBV20-1; 9 bases are a match to TRBD2. V was clipped by 6 bases and J by 4 bases; unmatched bases: 20. The CDR3 is 18 residues long. Looked up from germline, CDR1 is DFQATT and CDR2 is SNEGSKA (reference sequence).

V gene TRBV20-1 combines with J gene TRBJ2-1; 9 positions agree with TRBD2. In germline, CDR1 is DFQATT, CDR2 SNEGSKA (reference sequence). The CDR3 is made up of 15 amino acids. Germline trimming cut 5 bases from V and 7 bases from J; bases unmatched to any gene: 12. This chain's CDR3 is CSAPSGSGSLNEQFF. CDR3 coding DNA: TGCAGTGCTCCCTCCGGTAGCGGGAGTTTAAATGAGCAGTTCTTC.

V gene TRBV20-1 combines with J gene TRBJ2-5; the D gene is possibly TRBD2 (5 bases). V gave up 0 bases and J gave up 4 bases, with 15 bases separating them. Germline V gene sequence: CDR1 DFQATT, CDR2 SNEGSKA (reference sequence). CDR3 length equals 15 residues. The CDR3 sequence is CSARDPDLAPETQYF. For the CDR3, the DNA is TGCAGTGCTAGAGACCCCGATCTAGCTCCAGAGACCCAGTACTTC.

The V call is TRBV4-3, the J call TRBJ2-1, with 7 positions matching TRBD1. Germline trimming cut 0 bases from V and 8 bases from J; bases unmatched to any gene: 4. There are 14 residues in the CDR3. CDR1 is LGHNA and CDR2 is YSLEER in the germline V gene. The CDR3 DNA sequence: TGCGCCAGCAGCCAAGACGACAGGGTCGATGAGCAGTTCTTC. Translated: CASSQDDRVDEQFF.

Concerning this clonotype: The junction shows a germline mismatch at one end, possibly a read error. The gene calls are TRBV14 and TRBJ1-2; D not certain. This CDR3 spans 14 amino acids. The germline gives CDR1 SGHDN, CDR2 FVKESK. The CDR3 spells CASSVSAPDYGYTF. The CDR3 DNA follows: TGTGCCAGCAGCGTCTCAGCGCCCGACTATGGCTATACCTTC.

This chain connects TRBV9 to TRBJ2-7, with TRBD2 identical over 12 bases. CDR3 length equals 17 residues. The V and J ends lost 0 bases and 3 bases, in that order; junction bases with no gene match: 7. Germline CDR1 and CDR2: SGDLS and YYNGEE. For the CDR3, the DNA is TGTGCCAGCAGCGTAGGGACTAGCGGGACGGGGAACTACGAGCAGTACTTC. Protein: CASSVGTSGTGNYEQYF.